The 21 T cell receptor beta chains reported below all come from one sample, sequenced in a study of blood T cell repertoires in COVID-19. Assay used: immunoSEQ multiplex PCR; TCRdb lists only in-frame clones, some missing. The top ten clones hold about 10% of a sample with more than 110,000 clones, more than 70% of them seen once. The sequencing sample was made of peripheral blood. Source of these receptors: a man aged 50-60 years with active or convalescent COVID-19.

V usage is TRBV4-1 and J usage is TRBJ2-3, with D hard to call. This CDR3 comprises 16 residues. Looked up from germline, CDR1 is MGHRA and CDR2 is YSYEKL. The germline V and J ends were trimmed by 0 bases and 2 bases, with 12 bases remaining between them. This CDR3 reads CASSQDPYSFTDTQYF. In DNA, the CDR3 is TGCGCCAGCAGCCAAGATCCGTACAGCTTCACAGATACGCAGTATTTT.

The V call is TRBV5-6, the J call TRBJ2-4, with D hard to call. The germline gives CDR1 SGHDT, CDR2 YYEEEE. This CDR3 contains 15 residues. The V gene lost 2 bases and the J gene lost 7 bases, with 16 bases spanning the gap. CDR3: CASSLWSRDGNIQYF. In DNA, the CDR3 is TGTGCCAGCAGCTTATGGTCTCGCGACGGGAACATTCAGTACTTC.

The CDR3 loop reads CAISDGGAMSGELFF. In nucleotides, the CDR3 is TGTGCCATCAGTGATGGGGGCGCGATGTCCGGGGAGCTGTTTTTT. This chain links TRBV10-3 with TRBJ2-2, with D maybe TRBD1 (6 bases). The length of the CDR3 is 15 residues. V lost 3 bases and J lost 6, with 14 bases in between. Germline values: CDR1 ENHRY, CDR2 SYGVKD.

The CDR3 is CASSLDPPLAGPLVYEQYF. CDR3 nucleotide sequence: TGTGCCAGCAGCTTAGATCCCCCCCTAGCGGGCCCCCTAGTATACGAGCAGTACTTC. The chain is built from TRBV11-2 and TRBJ2-7; 8 nucleotides line up with TRBD2. V trimming: 0 bases; J trimming: 4 bases; junction bases outside the gene matches: 17. The CDR3 is 19 amino acids. Germline V lookup: CDR1 SGHAT, CDR2 FQNNGV.

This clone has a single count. CDR3 amino acids: CSASSRGRLSYEQYF. DNA for the CDR3: TGCAGTGCTAGTTCCCGCGGGAGGCTCTCCTACGAGCAGTACTTC. V usage is TRBV20-1 and J usage is TRBJ2-7, with TRBD2 matching 8 bases. The CDR3 loop spans 15 amino acids. Trimming took 3 bases from V and 0 from J; bases not matched to a gene: 7. Germline V CDR1 and CDR2: DFQATT, SNEGSKA (reference sequence).

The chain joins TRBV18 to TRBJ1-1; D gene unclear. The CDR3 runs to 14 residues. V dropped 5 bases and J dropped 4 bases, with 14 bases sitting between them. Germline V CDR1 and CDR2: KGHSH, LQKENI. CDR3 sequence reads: CASSAGGGRTEAFF. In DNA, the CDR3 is TGTGCCAGCTCAGCGGGTGGTGGTCGCACTGAAGCTTTCTTT.

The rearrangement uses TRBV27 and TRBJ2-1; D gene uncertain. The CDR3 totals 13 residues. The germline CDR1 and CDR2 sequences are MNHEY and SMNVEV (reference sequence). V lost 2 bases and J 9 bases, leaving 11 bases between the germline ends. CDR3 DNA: TGTGCCAGCAGTTTAACGGTAGCTGGTGAGCAGTTCTTC. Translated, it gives CASSLTVAGEQFF.

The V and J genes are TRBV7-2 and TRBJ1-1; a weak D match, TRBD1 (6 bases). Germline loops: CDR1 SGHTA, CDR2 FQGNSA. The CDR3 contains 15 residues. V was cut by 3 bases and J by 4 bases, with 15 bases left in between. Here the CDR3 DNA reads TGTGCCAGCAGCTTCCAGGGGCGATTGAGCACTGAAGCTTTCTTT. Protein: CASSFQGRLSTEAFF.

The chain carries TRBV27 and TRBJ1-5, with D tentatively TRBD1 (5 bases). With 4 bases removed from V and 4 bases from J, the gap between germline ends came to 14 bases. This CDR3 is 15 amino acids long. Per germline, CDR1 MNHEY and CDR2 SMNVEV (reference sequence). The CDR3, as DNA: TGTGCCAGCAGTTCCCTGGGACGGGAGAATCAGCCCCAGCATTTT. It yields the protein CASSSLGRENQPQHF.

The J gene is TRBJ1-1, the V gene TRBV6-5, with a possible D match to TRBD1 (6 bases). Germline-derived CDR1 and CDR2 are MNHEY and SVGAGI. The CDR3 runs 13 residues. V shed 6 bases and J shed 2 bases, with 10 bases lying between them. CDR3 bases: TGTGCCAGCAGACGAGGGACAAACACTGAAGCTTTCTTT. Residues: CASRRGTNTEAFF.

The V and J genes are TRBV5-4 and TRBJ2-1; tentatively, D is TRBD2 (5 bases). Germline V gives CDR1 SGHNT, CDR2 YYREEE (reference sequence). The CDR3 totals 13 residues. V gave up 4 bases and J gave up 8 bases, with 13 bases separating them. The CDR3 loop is CASSHVKDYEQFF. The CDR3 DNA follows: TGTGCCAGCAGCCATGTGAAGGACTATGAGCAGTTCTTC.

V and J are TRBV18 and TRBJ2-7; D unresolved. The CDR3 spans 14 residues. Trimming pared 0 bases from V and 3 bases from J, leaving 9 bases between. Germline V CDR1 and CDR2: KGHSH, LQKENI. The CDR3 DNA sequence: TGTGCCAGCTCACCACCGTCTCGGAGCTACGAGCAGTACTTC. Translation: CASSPPSRSYEQYF. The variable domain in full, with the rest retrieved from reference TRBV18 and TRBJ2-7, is NAGVMQNPRHLVRRRGQEARLRCSPMKGHSHVYWYRQLPEEGLKFMVYLQKENIIDESGMPKERFSAEFPKEGPSILRIQQVVRGDSAAYFCASSPPSRSYEQYFGPGTRLTVT.

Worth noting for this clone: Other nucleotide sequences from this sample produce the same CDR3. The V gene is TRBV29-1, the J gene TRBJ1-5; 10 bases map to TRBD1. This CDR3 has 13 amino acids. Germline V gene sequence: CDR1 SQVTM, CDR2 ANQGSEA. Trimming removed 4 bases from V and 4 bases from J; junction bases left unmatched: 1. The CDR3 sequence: CSVGGQGNQPQHF. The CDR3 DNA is TGCAGCGTTGGGGGACAGGGGAATCAGCCCCAGCATTTT.

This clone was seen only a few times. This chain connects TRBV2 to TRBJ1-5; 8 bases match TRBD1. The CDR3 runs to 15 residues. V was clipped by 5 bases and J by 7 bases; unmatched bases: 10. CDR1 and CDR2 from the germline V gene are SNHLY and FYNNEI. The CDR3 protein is CASSLQDREGQPQHF. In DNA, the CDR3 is TGTGCCAGCAGTTTACAGGACAGGGAAGGGCAGCCCCAGCATTTT.

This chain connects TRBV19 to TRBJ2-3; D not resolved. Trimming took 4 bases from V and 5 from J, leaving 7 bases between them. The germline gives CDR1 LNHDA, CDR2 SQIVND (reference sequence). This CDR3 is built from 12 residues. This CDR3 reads CASSTRRDTQYF. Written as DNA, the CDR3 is TGTGCCAGTAGTACTAGACGAGATACGCAGTATTTT. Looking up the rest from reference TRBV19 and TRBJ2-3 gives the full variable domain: DGGITQSPKYLFRKEGQNVTLSCEQNLNHDAMYWYRQDPGQGLRLIYYSQIVNDFQKGDIAEGYSVSREKKESFPLTVTSAQKNPTAFYLCASSTRRDTQYFGPGTRLTVL.

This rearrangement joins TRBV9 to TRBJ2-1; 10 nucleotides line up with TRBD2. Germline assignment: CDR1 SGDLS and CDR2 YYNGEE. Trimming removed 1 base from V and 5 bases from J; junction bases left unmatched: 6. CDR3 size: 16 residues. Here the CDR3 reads CASSVLTSGTNNEQFF. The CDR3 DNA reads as TGTGCCAGCAGCGTACTAACTAGCGGGACTAACAATGAGCAGTTCTTC.

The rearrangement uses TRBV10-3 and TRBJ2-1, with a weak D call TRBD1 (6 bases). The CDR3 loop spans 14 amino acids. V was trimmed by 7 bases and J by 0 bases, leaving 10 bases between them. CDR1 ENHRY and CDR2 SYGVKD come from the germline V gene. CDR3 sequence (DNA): TGTGCCATCAAGGACAGAAGCTCCTACAATGAGCAGTTCTTC. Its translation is CAIKDRSSYNEQFF.

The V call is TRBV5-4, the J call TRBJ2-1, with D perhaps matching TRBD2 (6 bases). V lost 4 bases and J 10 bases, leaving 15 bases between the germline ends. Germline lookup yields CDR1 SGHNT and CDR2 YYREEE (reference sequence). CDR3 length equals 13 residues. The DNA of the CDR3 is TGTGCCAGCAGCCTGCAGGGCGGGGACGAGCAGTTCTTC. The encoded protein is CASSLQGGDEQFF.

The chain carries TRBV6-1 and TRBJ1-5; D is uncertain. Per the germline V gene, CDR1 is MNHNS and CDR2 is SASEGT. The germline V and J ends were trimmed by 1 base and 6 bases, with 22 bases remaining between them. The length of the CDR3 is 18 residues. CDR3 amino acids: CASSEGPEGRGVAQPQHF. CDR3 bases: TGTGCCAGCAGTGAAGGGCCCGAAGGACGGGGTGTAGCTCAGCCCCAGCATTTT.

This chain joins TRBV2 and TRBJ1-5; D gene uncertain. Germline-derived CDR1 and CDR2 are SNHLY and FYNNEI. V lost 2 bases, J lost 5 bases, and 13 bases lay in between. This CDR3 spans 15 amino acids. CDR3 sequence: CASSELGPYDQPQHF. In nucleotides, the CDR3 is TGTGCCAGCAGTGAACTGGGCCCTTATGATCAGCCCCAGCATTTT.

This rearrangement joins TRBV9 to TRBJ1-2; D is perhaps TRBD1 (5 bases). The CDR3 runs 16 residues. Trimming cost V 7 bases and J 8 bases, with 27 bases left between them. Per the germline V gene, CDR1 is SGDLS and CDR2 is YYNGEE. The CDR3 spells CASALMGGLVKLGYTF. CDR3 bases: TGTGCCAGCGCCCTTATGGGGGGACTCGTTAAACTGGGCTACACCTTC.